The entry below describes one TCR beta chain. The data belong to a study of blood T cell repertoires in COVID-19. V shed 7 bases, J shed 3 bases, and the junction held 9 bases outside the gene matches. CDR1 MNHEY and CDR2 SVGAGI come from the germline V gene. The CDR3 sequence is 15 residues long. Clones were read by immunoSEQ multiplex PCR, and TCRdb kept only the in-frame ones, dropping some. The sample lists about 220,000 clones, about 90% occurring once. The sample was peripheral blood. The receptor was isolated from a man aged 35-49 years with active or convalescent COVID-19. This chain connects TRBV6-5 to TRBJ1-3, with 7 nucleotides matching TRBD1. CDR3 protein: CASTTTGMSGNTIYF. CDR3 DNA sequence: TGTGCCAGCACCACGACAGGGATGAGTGGAAACACCATATATTTT.